This T cell receptor beta chain emerged from a study of blood T cell repertoires in COVID-19. About the study: Some COVID-19 samples were acute and others convalescent; all came from the United States, Italy and Spain.

The assay was immunoSEQ multiplex PCR, and TCRdb's table has in-frame clones only and misses some. The data hold over 250,000 clones, with 85% observed a single time. This CDR3 spans 15 amino acids. Germline V gene lookup returns CDR1 SGHRS and CDR2 YFSETQ. The V end was cut by 2 bases, the J end by 3 bases, with 12 bases between. The V call is TRBV5-1, the J call TRBJ1-5; D is undetermined. The sample was peripheral blood. The origin of this receptor is a human donor in a cohort sampled during active COVID-19. DNA of the CDR3: TGCGCCAGCAGCTTTATCCCGGGGAACAATCAGCCCCAGCATTTT. Protein: CASSFIPGNNQPQHF.